A selection of T cell receptor beta chains follows, all from one sample in a study of CD8 T cells in Susac syndrome. TCRdb independently ran MiXCR on the immunoSEQ multiplex PCR reads; one entry per CDR3 protein. The sample contains more than 200,000 distinct CDR3 sequences, just under 95% of which appear only once. Sequencing was done on a sample of CD4+ T cells from PBMCs. These receptors were taken from a human donor with multiple sclerosis. Each CDR3 is given with its conserved first and last residue. D genes are given only for firm matches. Part of the rows lack a size; the others show once, few, many or a class for expanded clones.

J	D	size	V	DNA	CDR3
TRBJ1-6	-	-	TRBV12-5	TGTGCTAGTGGTTTGTGGGGGCCACCCCTCCACTTT	CASGLWGPPLHF
TRBJ1-2	-	-	TRBV19	TGTGCCAGTAGTGGACGGGATGGCTATGGCTACACCTTC	CASSGRDGYGYTF
TRBJ2-7	-	-	TRBV20-1	TGCAGTGCTAGAACCACGGTGATGCGGAAGTCCTTCCTCTACGAGCAGTACTTC	CSARTTVMRKSFLYEQYF
TRBJ2-6	-	-	TRBV6-5	TGTGCCAGCAGTTTGCAGGGTAGGGGCTCTGGGGCCAACGTCCTGACTTTC	CASSLQGRGSGANVLTF
TRBJ2-5	-	few	TRBV11-2	TGTGCCAGCAGCTTCCTACAGAGGAAACAAGAGACCCAGTACTTC	CASSFLQRKQETQYF
TRBJ1-1	-	-	TRBV5-1	TGCGCCAGCAGCTTAATGGGGGGCGCGGATGAAGCTTTCTTT	CASSLMGGADEAFF
TRBJ2-1	-	-	TRBV3-1	TGTGCCAGCAGCCAAGATTTCGATGAGCAGTTCTTC	CASSQDFDEQFF
TRBJ2-1	TRBD2	-	TRBV3-1	TGTGCCAGCAGCCGCCGGCTGCGGGAGGGCCGAGGTGAGCAGTTCTTC	CASSRRLREGRGEQFF
TRBJ1-5	-	-	TRBV5-1	TGCGCCAGCAGCTTGAATGCAGGGGCCAATCAGCCCCAGCATTTT	CASSLNAGANQPQHF
TRBJ2-5	-	-	TRBV29-1	TGCAGCGTTGTAGCAGTGGAGACCCAGTACTTC	CSVVAVETQYF
TRBJ2-5	-	-	TRBV24-1	TGTGCCACCAGTGATTTTGGGCCTTCGGGGTTCGGAGAGACCCAGTACTTC	CATSDFGPSGFGETQYF
TRBJ2-7	TRBD1	-	TRBV2	TGTGCCAGCAGCCAAGCCGGGACAGACACCTACGAGCAGTACTTC	CASSQAGTDTYEQYF
TRBJ2-1	TRBD1	-	TRBV9	TGTGCCAGCAGCGTATCGGGACAGGGCACCCACAATGAGCAGTTCTTC	CASSVSGQGTHNEQFF
TRBJ2-7	TRBD1	-	TRBV29-1	TGCAGCGTCCAACGGACAGGGGCTGGGGAGCAGTACTTC	CSVQRTGAGEQYF
TRBJ2-5	TRBD1	-	TRBV6-2/TRBV6-3	TGTGCCAGCAAACGGACAGGGGACGCGGAGACCCAGTACTTC	CASKRTGDAETQYF
TRBJ2-5	-	-	TRBV24-1	TGTGCCACCAGTGAACCAGCCGGGAAGACCCAGTACTTC	CATSEPAGKTQYF
TRBJ1-2	-	-	TRBV3-1	TGTGCCAGCAGCCCCGAAGGGCGTCTGGATGGCTACACCTTC	CASSPEGRLDGYTF
TRBJ1-3	-	-	TRBV28	TGTGCCAGCAGCCTCGACGGGGGGCCTGGAAACACCATATATTTT	CASSLDGGPGNTIYF
TRBJ2-7	-	-	TRBV29-1	TGCAGCGTTGGGGGACCAGCCTACGAGCAGTACTTC	CSVGGPAYEQYF
TRBJ1-2	-	-	TRBV5-1	TGCGCCAGCAGCAAAAGCAGGGAAATTGGCGGCTACACCTTC	CASSKSREIGGYTF
TRBJ1-5	-	-	TRBV12-3/TRBV12-4	TGTGCCAGCACCGGTGACAGCTACAATCAGCCCCAGCATTTT	CASTGDSYNQPQHF
TRBJ2-5	TRBD1	-	TRBV15	TGTGCCACCAGTGGGACAGTACAAGAGACCCAGTACTTC	CATSGTVQETQYF